These T cell receptor beta chains were read from a single sample in a study of blood T cell repertoires in COVID-19. TCRdb keeps only in-frame clones here, not all; method: immunoSEQ multiplex PCR. Among over 75,000 clones listed, nearly 90% were seen once. Sequencing was done on a sample of peripheral blood. Receptors were obtained from a woman over 75 with active COVID-19. The CDR3 runs from the conserved cysteine through the conserved F or W. D genes are given only for firm matches. The size entry is marked missing in some rows and otherwise reads once, few, many or a size class.

abundance | j_gene | v_gene | d_gene | CDR3aa | CDR3nt
once | TRBJ2-5 | TRBV7-3 | - | CASSPSGRRGETQYF | TGTGCCAGCAGCCCCTCGGGAAGGCGGGGAGAGACCCAGTACTTC
once | TRBJ1-3 | TRBV10-3 | - | CAIKQGSGGGGNTIYF | TGTGCCATCAAACAGGGATCAGGCGGGGGCGGAAACACCATATATTTT
- | TRBJ2-1 | TRBV4-2 | TRBD2 | CASSQEGSGTYNEQFF | TGTGCCAGCAGCCAAGAGGGTAGCGGGACATACAATGAGCAGTTCTTC
- | TRBJ2-1 | TRBV15 | TRBD2 | CATSRGSAGGYNEQFF | TGTGCCACCAGCAGAGGGTCAGCGGGAGGCTACAATGAGCAGTTCTTC
- | TRBJ2-7 | TRBV6-2/TRBV6-3 | TRBD2 | CASSYRPGGWLAGAYEQYF | TGTGCCAGCAGTTACCGGCCAGGGGGCTGGCTAGCGGGAGCATACGAGCAGTACTTC
- | TRBJ2-2 | TRBV5-1 | TRBD2 | CASSSLAGDPNTGELFF | TGCGCCAGCAGCTCCCTAGCGGGAGACCCGAACACCGGGGAGCTGTTTTTT
- | TRBJ2-7 | TRBV6-4 | - | CASSKTGTGEQYF | TGTGCCAGCAGCAAGACAGGAACGGGCGAGCAGTACTTC
- | TRBJ2-3 | TRBV5-4 | - | CASSLGRGDGTQYF | TGTGCCAGCAGCTTAGGCAGAGGAGATGGTACGCAGTATTTT
- | TRBJ2-1 | TRBV5-1 | - | CASSLLGVGYNEQFF | TGCGCCAGCAGCTTGTTAGGGGTGGGCTACAATGAGCAGTTCTTC
- | TRBJ2-3 | TRBV5-4 | TRBD1 | CASSLAPGQGTDTQYF | TGTGCCAGCAGCTTGGCCCCGGGACAGGGAACAGATACGCAGTATTTT
- | TRBJ2-1 | TRBV30 | TRBD2 | CAWSPLGARGLAGVGNEQFF | TGTGCCTGGAGTCCCTTAGGGGCCCGGGGACTAGCGGGAGTAGGTAATGAGCAGTTCTTC
- | TRBJ1-5 | TRBV6-1 | - | CASSEGGRNQPQHF | TGTGCCAGCAGTGAAGGGGGCAGGAATCAGCCCCAGCATTTT
- | TRBJ2-1 | TRBV7-2 | TRBD1 | CASSPLTGDEQFF | TGTGCCAGCAGCCCCCTGACAGGGGATGAGCAGTTCTTC
few | TRBJ1-2 | TRBV5-4 | - | CASSADSYGYTF | TGTGCCAGCAGCGCGGACAGCTATGGCTACACCTTC
- | TRBJ2-5 | TRBV28 | TRBD1 | CASSSGTGQTQYF | TGTGCCAGCAGTTCGGGGACAGGGCAGACCCAGTACTTC
once | TRBJ2-7 | TRBV10-3 | TRBD2 | CAISEGRAEQYF | TGTGCCATCAGTGAAGGGAGGGCCGAGCAGTACTTC
- | TRBJ1-5 | TRBV5-1 | - | CASQGQVNQPQHF | TGCGCCAGCCAGGGCCAGGTCAATCAGCCCCAGCATTTT
- | TRBJ1-2 | TRBV28 | - | CASTSSGAGYTF | TGTGCCAGCACTTCCTCTGGAGCTGGCTACACCTTC
- | TRBJ2-6 | TRBV5-8 | - | CASSTRQSAGANVLTF | TGTGCCAGCAGCACACGACAGTCCGCTGGGGCCAACGTCCTGACTTTC
- | TRBJ2-2 | TRBV7-3 | TRBD2 | CASSPRALAGGNGELFF | TGTGCCAGCAGCCCACGAGCTCTAGCGGGAGGGAACGGGGAGCTGTTTTTT
- | TRBJ2-5 | TRBV3-1/TRBV3-2 | - | CASSPRGGQETQYF | TGTGCCAGCAGCCCGCGGGGAGGTCAAGAGACCCAGTACTTC
- | TRBJ2-1 | TRBV7-9 | TRBD1 | CASSSYSGTGSNEQFF | TGTGCCAGCAGCTCCTATTCCGGGACAGGGAGCAATGAGCAGTTCTTC
- | TRBJ2-1 | TRBV19 | TRBD2 | CASSPIAGGVYNEQFF | TGTGCCAGTAGTCCGATAGCGGGAGGGGTATACAATGAGCAGTTCTTC
- | TRBJ2-7 | TRBV7-6 | TRBD2 | CATSLAGGPYEQYF | TGTGCCACCAGTTTGGCGGGAGGGCCCTACGAGCAGTACTTC
- | TRBJ2-1 | TRBV29-1 | TRBD2 | CSVEGLAVGNEQFF | TGCAGCGTTGAAGGTCTAGCGGTAGGGAATGAGCAGTTCTTC
once | TRBJ1-4 | TRBV29-1 | - | CSPRESGGNEKLFF | TGCAGCCCTAGAGAAAGCGGAGGTAATGAAAAACTGTTTTTT
- | TRBJ2-1 | TRBV27 | - | CASSFGRTEGEQFF | TGTGCCAGCAGTTTTGGTCGAACTGAGGGTGAGCAGTTCTTC
- | TRBJ2-5 | TRBV21-1 | - | CASSKAKAGGPRQETQYF | TGTGCCAGCAGCAAAGCGAAAGCGGGAGGGCCACGACAAGAGACCCAGTACTTC
- | TRBJ2-2 | TRBV5-4 | TRBD2 | CASSSLAGGGPGELFF | TGTGCCAGCAGCTCACTAGCGGGAGGAGGGCCCGGGGAGCTGTTTTTT
- | TRBJ2-5 | TRBV29-1 | - | CSVGEVYETQYF | TGCAGCGTGGGAGAGGTTTATGAGACCCAGTACTTC
few | TRBJ2-7 | TRBV7-3 | TRBD2 | CASRFGLVSYEQYF | TGTGCCAGCCGCTTCGGACTAGTATCCTACGAGCAGTACTTC
- | TRBJ1-2 | TRBV18 | - | CASSPQRGTNYGYTF | TGTGCCAGCTCACCCCAACGGGGAACTAACTATGGCTACACCTTC